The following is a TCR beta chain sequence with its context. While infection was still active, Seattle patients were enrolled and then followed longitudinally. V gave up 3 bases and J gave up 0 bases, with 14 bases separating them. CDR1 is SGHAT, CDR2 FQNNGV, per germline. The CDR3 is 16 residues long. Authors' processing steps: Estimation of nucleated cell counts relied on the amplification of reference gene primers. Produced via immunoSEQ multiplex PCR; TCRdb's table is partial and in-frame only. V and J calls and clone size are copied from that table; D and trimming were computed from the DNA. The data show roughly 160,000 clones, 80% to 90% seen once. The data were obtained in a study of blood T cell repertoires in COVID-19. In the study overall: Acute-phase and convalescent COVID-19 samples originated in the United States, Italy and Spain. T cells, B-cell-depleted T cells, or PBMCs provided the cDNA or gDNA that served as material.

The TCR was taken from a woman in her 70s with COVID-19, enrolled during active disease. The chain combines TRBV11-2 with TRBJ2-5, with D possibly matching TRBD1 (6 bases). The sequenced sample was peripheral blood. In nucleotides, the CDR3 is TGTGCCAGCAGCTTTGGACAGTTTCCCGACCAAGAGACCCAGTACTTC. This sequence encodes CASSFGQFPDQETQYF.